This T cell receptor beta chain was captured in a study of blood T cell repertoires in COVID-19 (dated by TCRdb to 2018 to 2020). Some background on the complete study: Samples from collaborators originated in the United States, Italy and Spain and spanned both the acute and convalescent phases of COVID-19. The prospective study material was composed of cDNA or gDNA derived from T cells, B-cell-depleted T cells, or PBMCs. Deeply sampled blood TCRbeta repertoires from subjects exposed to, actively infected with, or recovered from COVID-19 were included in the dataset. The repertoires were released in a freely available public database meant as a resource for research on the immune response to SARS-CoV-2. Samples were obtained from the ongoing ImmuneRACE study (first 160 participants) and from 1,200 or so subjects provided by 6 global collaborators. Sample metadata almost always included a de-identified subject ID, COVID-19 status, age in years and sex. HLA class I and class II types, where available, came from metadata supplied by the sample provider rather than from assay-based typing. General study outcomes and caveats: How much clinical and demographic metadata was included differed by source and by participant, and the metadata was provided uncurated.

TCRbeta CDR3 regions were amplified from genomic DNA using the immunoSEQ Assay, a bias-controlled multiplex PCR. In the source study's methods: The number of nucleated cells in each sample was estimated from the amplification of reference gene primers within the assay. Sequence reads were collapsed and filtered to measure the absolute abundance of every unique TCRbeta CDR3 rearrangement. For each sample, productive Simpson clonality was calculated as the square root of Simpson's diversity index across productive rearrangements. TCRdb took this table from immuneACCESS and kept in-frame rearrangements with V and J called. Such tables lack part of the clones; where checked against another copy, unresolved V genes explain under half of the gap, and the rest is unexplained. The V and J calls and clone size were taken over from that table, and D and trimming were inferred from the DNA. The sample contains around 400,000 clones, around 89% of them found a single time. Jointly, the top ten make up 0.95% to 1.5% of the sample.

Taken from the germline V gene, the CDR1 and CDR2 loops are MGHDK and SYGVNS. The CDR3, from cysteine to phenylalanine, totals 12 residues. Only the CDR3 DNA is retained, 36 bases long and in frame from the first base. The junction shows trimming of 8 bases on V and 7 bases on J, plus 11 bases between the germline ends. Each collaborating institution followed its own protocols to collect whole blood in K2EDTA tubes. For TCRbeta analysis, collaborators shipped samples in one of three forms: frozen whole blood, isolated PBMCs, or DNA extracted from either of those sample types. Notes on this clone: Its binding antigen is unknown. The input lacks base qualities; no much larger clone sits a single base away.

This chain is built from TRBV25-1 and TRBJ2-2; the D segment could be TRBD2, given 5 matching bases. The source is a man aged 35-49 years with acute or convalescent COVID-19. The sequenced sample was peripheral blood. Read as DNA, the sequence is TGTGCCAGCCGAGTCGGAGGCGGGGAGCTGTTTTTT. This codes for CASRVGGGELFF. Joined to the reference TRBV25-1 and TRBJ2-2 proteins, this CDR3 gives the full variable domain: EADIYQTPRYLVIGTGKKITLECSQTMGHDKMYWYQQDPGMELHLIHYSYGVNSTEKGDLSSESTVSRIRTEHFPLTLESARPSHTSQYLCASRVGGGELFFGEGSRLTVL.